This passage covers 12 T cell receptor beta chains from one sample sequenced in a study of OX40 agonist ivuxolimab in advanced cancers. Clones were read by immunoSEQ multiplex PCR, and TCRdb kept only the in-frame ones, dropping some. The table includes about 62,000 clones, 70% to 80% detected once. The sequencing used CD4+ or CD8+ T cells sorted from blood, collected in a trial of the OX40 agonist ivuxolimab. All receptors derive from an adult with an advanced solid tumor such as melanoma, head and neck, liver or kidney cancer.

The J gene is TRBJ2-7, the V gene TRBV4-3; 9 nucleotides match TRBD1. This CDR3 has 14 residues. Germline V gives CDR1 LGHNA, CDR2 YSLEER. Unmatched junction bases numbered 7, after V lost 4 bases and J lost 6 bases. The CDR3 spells CASSPGTGKFEQYF. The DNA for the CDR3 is TGCGCCAGCAGCCCCGGGACAGGGAAGTTCGAGCAGTACTTC.

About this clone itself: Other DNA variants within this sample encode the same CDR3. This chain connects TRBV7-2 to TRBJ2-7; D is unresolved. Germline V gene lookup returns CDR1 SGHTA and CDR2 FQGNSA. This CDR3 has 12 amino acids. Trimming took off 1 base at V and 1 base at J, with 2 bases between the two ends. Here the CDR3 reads CASSLGSYEQYF. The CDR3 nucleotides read TGTGCCAGCAGCTTAGGGTCCTACGAGCAGTACTTC.

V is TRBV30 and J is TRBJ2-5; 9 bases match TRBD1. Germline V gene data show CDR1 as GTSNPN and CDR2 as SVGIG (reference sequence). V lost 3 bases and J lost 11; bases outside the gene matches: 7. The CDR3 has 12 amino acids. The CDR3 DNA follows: TGTGCCTGGAGCGATGGGACAGGGCGTCAGTACTTC. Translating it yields CAWSDGTGRQYF.

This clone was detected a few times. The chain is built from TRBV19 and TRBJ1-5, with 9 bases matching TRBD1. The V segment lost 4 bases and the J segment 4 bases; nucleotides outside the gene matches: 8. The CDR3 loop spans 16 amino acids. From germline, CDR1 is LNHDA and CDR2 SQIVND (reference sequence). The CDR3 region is CASSRTGAVGNQPQHF. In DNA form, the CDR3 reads TGTGCCAGTAGTAGGACAGGGGCTGTAGGGAATCAGCCCCAGCATTTT.

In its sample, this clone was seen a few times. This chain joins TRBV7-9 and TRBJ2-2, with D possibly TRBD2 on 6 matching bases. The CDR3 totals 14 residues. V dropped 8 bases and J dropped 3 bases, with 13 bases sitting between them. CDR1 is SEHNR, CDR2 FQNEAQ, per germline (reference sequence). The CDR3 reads CASPGGQYTGELFF. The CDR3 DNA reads TGTGCCAGCCCCGGAGGGCAGTACACCGGGGAGCTGTTTTTT.

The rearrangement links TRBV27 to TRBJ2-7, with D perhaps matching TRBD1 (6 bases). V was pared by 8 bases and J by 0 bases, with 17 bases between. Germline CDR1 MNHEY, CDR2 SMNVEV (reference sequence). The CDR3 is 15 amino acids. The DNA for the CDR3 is TGTGCCAGCTCTAGGGGGAACAGGGCCTCCTACGAGCAGTACTTC. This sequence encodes CASSRGNRASYEQYF.

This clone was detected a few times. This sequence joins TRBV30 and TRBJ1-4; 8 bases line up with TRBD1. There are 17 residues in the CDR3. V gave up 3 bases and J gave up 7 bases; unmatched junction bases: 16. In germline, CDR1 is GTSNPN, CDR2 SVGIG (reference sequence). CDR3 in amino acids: CAWSIINPGQVGEKLFF. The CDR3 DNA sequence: TGTGCCTGGAGCATAATTAATCCGGGACAGGTCGGTGAAAAACTGTTTTTT. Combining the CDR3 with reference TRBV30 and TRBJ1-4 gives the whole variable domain SQTIHQWPATLVQPVGSPLSLECTVEGTSNPNLYWYRQAAGRGLQLLFYSVGIGQISSEVPQNLSASRPQDRQFILSSKKLLLSDSGFYLCAWSIINPGQVGEKLFFGSGTQLSVL.

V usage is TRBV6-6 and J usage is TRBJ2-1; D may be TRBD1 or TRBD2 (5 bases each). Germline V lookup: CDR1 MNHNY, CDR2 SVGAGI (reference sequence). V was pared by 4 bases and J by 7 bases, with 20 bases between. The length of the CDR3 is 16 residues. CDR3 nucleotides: TGTGCCAGCAGTTCCCTCGGGGCAGCACAACGAAATGAGCAGTTCTTC. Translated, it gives CASSSLGAAQRNEQFF.

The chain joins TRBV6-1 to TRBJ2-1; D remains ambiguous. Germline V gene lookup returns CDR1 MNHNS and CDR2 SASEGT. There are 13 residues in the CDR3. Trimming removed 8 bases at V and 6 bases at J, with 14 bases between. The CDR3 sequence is CASLRAVGNEQFF. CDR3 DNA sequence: TGTGCCAGCCTCCGGGCCGTCGGCAATGAGCAGTTCTTC.

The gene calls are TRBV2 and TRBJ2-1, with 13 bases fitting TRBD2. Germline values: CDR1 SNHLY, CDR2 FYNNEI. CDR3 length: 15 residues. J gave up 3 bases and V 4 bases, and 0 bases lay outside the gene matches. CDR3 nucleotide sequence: TGTGCCAGCAGTGGACTAGCGGGGGGCTACAATGAGCAGTTCTTC. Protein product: CASSGLAGGYNEQFF. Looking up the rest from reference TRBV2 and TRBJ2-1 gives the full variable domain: EPEVTQTPSHQVTQMGQEVILRCVPISNHLYFYWYRQILGQKVEFLVSFYNNEISEKSEIFDDQFSVERPDGSNFTLKIRSTKLEDSAMYFCASSGLAGGYNEQFFGPGTRLTVL.

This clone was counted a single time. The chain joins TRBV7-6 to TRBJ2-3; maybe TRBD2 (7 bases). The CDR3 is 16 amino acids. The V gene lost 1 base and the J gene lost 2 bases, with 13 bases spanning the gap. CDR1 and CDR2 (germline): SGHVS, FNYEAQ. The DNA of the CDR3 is TGTGCCAGCAGCTTAGAAACGGGGGGCGTCACAGATACGCAGTATTTT. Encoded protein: CASSLETGGVTDTQYF. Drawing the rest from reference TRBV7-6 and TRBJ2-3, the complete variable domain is GAGVSQSPRYKVTKRGQDVALRCDPISGHVSLYWYRQALGQGPEFLTYFNYEAQQDKSGLPNDRFSAERPEGSISTLTIQRTEQRDSAMYRCASSLETGGVTDTQYFGPGTRLTVL.

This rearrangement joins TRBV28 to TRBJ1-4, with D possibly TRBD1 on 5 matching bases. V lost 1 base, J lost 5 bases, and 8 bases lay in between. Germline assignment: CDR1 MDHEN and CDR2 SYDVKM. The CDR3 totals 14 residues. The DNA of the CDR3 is TGTGCCAGCAGTTTATCGGGGCGAAATGAAAAACTGTTTTTT. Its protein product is CASSLSGRNEKLFF.